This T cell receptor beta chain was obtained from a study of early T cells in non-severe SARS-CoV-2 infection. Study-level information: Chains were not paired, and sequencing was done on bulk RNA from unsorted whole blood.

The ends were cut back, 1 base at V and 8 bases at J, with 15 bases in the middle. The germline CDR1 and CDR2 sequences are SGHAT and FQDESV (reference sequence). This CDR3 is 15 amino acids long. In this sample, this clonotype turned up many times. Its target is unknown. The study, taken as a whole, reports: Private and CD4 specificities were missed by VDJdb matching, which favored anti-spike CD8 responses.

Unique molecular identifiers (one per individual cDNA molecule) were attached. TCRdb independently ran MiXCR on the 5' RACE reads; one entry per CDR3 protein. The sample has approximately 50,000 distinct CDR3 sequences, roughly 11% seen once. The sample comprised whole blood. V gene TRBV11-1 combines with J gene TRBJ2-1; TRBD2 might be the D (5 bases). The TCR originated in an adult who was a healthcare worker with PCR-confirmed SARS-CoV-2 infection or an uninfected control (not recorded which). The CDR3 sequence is CASSLVGVTLDEQFF. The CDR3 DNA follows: TGTGCCAGCAGCTTAGTGGGAGTCACCTTGGATGAGCAGTTCTTC.